This record covers a single T cell receptor beta chain. Its antigen remains unidentified. This sample is part of a study of OX40 agonist ivuxolimab in advanced cancers. In the study overall: Among those treated, three patients had partial responses, one with hepatocellular carcinoma and two with cutaneous melanoma.

This CDR3 has 17 amino acids. The V and J ends lost 3 bases and 6 bases, in that order; junction bases with no gene match: 8. Per the germline V gene, CDR1 is SGHTA and CDR2 is FQGNSA. Broader study findings: Patients with a partial response at 0.1-3.0 mg/kg had among the lowest clonal expansion.

The table came from immunoSEQ multiplex PCR; TCRdb's copy has only in-frame clones and leaves some out. The repertoire holds about 50,000 clones, with about 88% as singletons. The sequencing used CD4+ or CD8+ T cells sorted from blood, collected in a trial of the OX40 agonist ivuxolimab. The rearrangement uses TRBV7-2 and TRBJ2-3; 14 positions agree with TRBD2. This receptor was taken from an adult with an advanced solid tumor such as melanoma, head and neck, liver or kidney cancer. CDR3 bases: TGTGCCAGCAGCTTCGGGGGACTAGCGGGGGTAGGGGATACGCAGTATTTT. It codes for CASSFGGLAGVGDTQYF.